This is a list of T cell receptor beta chains from one sample in a study of beta chain features in type 1 diabetes. Clones were read by immunoSEQ multiplex PCR, and TCRdb kept only the in-frame ones, dropping some. The sample has a few hundred thousand clones; 15% to 20% are singletons. The sample comprised naive CD4+ T cells from blood. Source of these receptors: a man in his thirties or forties with type 1 diabetes. CDR3s include the opening cysteine and the closing phenylalanine or tryptophan. Each record gives: D gene, V gene, J gene, clone size, CDR3 DNA, CDR3 protein. A D gene is named only where the DNA matches it firmly. Expanded clones get a size class; other rows say once, few or many, or leave the size out.

>NA|TRBV10-3|TRBJ1-3|few
TGTGCCATCGGAGGAAACACCATATATTTT
CAIGGNTIYF
>NA|TRBV4-1|TRBJ2-7|few
TGCGCCAGCAGCCAAGATTGGCAGGATTACTACGAGCAGTACTTC
CASSQDWQDYYEQYF
>TRBD2|TRBV2|TRBJ2-1|few
TGTGCCAGCGGCCGGGCTAGCGGGAGGAATGAGCAGTTCTTC
CASGRASGRNEQFF
>TRBD2|TRBV5-1|TRBJ2-1|few
TGCGCCAGCAGCTTAACCGGGACTAGAGGCGATGAGCAGTTCTTC
CASSLTGTRGDEQFF
>TRBD1|TRBV5-1|TRBJ2-1|few
TGCGCCAGCAGCTTGCAGGGGGACAATCATGAGCAGTTCTTC
CASSLQGDNHEQFF
>NA|TRBV5-1|TRBJ2-7|NA
TGCGCCAGCAGGAAGGAGAGCTCCTACGAGCAGTACTTC
CASRKESSYEQYF
>NA|TRBV7-2|TRBJ2-1|few
TGTGCCAGCAAGGTCTTCGGCAGCGCCTTCAACAATGAGCAGTTCTTC
CASKVFGSAFNNEQFF
>NA|TRBV30|TRBJ2-7|few
TGTGCCTGGAGTGTACGGTCTGAGCAGTACTTC
CAWSVRSEQYF
>TRBD2|TRBV7-8|TRBJ2-5|NA
TGTGCCAGCAGCCTAGGGAGGGCCGGTAGAGAGACCCAGTACTTC
CASSLGRAGRETQYF
>TRBD1|TRBV11-2|TRBJ1-4|few
TGTGCCAGCAGCCCGGGGACAGGGAGAGAAAAACTGTTTTTT
CASSPGTGREKLFF
>TRBD1|TRBV10-3|TRBJ2-2|NA
TGTGCCAGCAAGGACAGGATGAACACCGGGGAGCTGTTTTTT
CASKDRMNTGELFF
>TRBD2|TRBV30|TRBJ2-5|few
TGTGCCTGGAGTCTCGGGGGGGAGACCCAGTACTTC
CAWSLGGETQYF
>TRBD2|TRBV29-1|TRBJ2-7|NA
TGCAGCGCTGGGACTAGCGGCCCCAACGAGCAGTACTTC
CSAGTSGPNEQYF
>NA|TRBV28|TRBJ2-1|NA
TGTGCCAGCATCCAAGGGCAATCCTACAATGAGCAGTTCTTC
CASIQGQSYNEQFF
>NA|TRBV28|TRBJ1-2|NA
TGTGCCAGCAGGGTCAACTATGGCTACACCTTC
CASRVNYGYTF
>TRBD1|TRBV4-2|TRBJ2-7|NA
TGTGCCAGCAGCCAATACAAGACAGGGGAGTACGAGCAGTACTTC
CASSQYKTGEYEQYF
>TRBD1|TRBV7-9|TRBJ1-2|NA
TGTGCCAGCAGCTTGGGACAGGACTATGGCTACACCTTC
CASSLGQDYGYTF
>NA|TRBV7-2|TRBJ2-5|few
TGTGCCAGCTCACTCCAACGTGAGACCCAGTACTTC
CASSLQRETQYF
>TRBD2|TRBV2|TRBJ2-3|few
TGTGCCAATCAGCGGGAAATGGGTGGTACGCAGTATTTT
CANQREMGGTQYF
>NA|TRBV5-4|TRBJ2-7|NA
TGTGCCAGCAGCGCAGCGTTTGATCGAGGGCGTCTGGTCTACGAGCAGTACTTC
CASSAAFDRGRLVYEQYF
>NA|TRBV7-2|TRBJ2-1|few
TGTGCCAGCAGCTTAGCGGTTACCTACAATGAGCAGTTCTTC
CASSLAVTYNEQFF
>TRBD1|TRBV14|TRBJ2-1|NA
TGTGCCAGCAGCCAGGGACAGGGGGCGAACAATGAGCAGTTCTTC
CASSQGQGANNEQFF
>NA|TRBV29-1|TRBJ2-3|NA
TGCAGCGTTAGGGCTTCTAGCACAGATACGCAGTATTTT
CSVRASSTDTQYF
>TRBD2|TRBV7-2|TRBJ2-7|few
TGTGCCAGCAGCCCGGGGACTAGCTGGGAGCAGTACTTC
CASSPGTSWEQYF
>TRBD1|TRBV9|TRBJ2-2|few
TGTGCCAGCAGCGTGCGGACAGGGGAATTCACCGGGGAGCTGTTTTTT
CASSVRTGEFTGELFF
>NA|TRBV14|TRBJ2-2|NA
TGTGCCAGCAGCCAAGATGGGAGGGAGCTGTTTTTT
CASSQDGRELFF
>TRBD1|TRBV7-9|TRBJ1-4|few
TGTGCCAGCAGCTCCGGACAGGAAACTAAACTGTTTTTT
CASSSGQETKLFF
>TRBD2|TRBV4-2|TRBJ2-4|NA
TGTGCCAGCAGCCAAGACACCGGACTAGCGGGAGGGCTGGTCAAAAACATTCAGTACTTC
CASSQDTGLAGGLVKNIQYF
>TRBD2|TRBV7-2|TRBJ2-5|few
TGTGCCAGCAGCCGATCCAGCGGGAGTGAAGAGACCCAGTACTTC
CASSRSSGSEETQYF
>TRBD2|TRBV5-1|TRBJ2-3|NA
TGCGCCAGCAGCTTGGGACTAGCGGCCCTCAGCACAGATACGCAGTATTTT
CASSLGLAALSTDTQYF
>NA|TRBV7-2|TRBJ2-1|NA
TGTGCCAGCAGCTCCCATGGGACCGAGCAGTTCTTC
CASSSHGTEQFF
>NA|TRBV30|TRBJ2-4|many
TGTGCCTGGAGTGTGGGGTTAGCCAAAAACATTCAGTACTTC
CAWSVGLAKNIQYF
>NA|TRBV13|TRBJ1-2|NA
TGTGCCAGCAGCTTAGGGACAGTCTCCTATGGCTACACCTTC
CASSLGTVSYGYTF
>NA|TRBV29-1|TRBJ1-1|few
TGCAGCGTTGCCACAGTAACAGGAGGGACTGAAGCTTTCTTT
CSVATVTGGTEAFF
>NA|TRBV7-8|TRBJ2-6|NA
TGTGCCAGCAGCCTATATCGGACGGCAGTAAGCTCTGGGGCCAACGTCCTGACTTTC
CASSLYRTAVSSGANVLTF
>NA|TRBV9|TRBJ2-1|NA
TGTGCCAGCAGCGCCGGGAGTTCAAGCTGGACAAAGCAGTTCTTC
CASSAGSSSWTKQFF
>TRBD1|TRBV10-1|TRBJ1-4|few
TGCGCCAGCAGTGAGACCGGGACAGGGAATGAAAAACTGTTTTTT
CASSETGTGNEKLFF
>NA|TRBV23-1|TRBJ2-2|NA
TGCGCCAGCAGTCATTCCGGGCCCCTGAACACCGGGGAGCTGTTTTTT
CASSHSGPLNTGELFF
>NA|TRBV29-1|TRBJ1-4|NA
TGCAGCGTTGTTTCTTCGGCCGGTGAAAAACTGTTTTTT
CSVVSSAGEKLFF
>NA|TRBV6-4|TRBJ2-3|NA
TGTGCCAGCAGTGCGTCCGCGTATAGCACAGATACGCAGTATTTT
CASSASAYSTDTQYF
>NA|TRBV14|TRBJ2-6|few
TGTGCCAGCAGTCGGGGCTCTGGGGCCAACGTCCTGACTTTC
CASSRGSGANVLTF
>TRBD1|TRBV29-1|TRBJ2-3|NA
TGCAGCGTTGGGGGACAGTCCAGCACAGATACGCAGTATTTT
CSVGGQSSTDTQYF
>NA|TRBV29-1|TRBJ2-1|NA
TGCAGCGAGACGACTCCCGAAAGGGGGAATGAGCAGTTCTTC
CSETTPERGNEQFF
>NA|TRBV4-1|TRBJ2-3|NA
TGCGCCAGCAGCGATCTCATAGGAACGCAGTATTTT
CASSDLIGTQYF
>NA|TRBV30|TRBJ2-7|few
TGTGCCTGGAGTGTGACATATCTCGAGCAGTACTTC
CAWSVTYLEQYF
>NA|TRBV19|TRBJ2-1|few
TGTGCCAGTAGTCTACGACTCGTACATGAGCAGTTCTTC
CASSLRLVHEQFF
>NA|TRBV15|TRBJ1-1|NA
TGTGCCACAAGGGTAAGCCCCCTGAGCACTGAAGCTTTCTTT
CATRVSPLSTEAFF
>NA|TRBV9|TRBJ1-2|NA
TGTGCCAGCAGCGTAGACTCTAACTTATATGGCTACACCTTC
CASSVDSNLYGYTF
>NA|TRBV28|TRBJ1-1|NA
TGTGCCAGTATCAGCAACACTGAAGCTTTCTTT
CASISNTEAFF
>NA|TRBV18|TRBJ2-7|NA
TGTGCCAGCTCACCTAGCGTTCGTCACTCCTACGAGCAGTACTTC
CASSPSVRHSYEQYF
>NA|TRBV28|TRBJ2-7|NA
TGTGCCAGCAGTTTACAGATCTACGAGCAGTACTTC
CASSLQIYEQYF
>TRBD1|TRBV15|TRBJ1-4|NA
TGTGCCACCAGCAGAGAGCAGGGGGCGTATGAAAAACTGTTTTTT
CATSREQGAYEKLFF
>TRBD1|TRBV14|TRBJ2-1|NA
TGTGCCAGCAGCCAGGGACAGGGGGCCTACAATGAGCAGTTCTTC
CASSQGQGAYNEQFF
>TRBD1|TRBV4-1|TRBJ1-2|NA
TGCGCCAGCAGCCAAGTCGGGACAGGGCTGAACTATGGCTACACCTTC
CASSQVGTGLNYGYTF
>NA|TRBV30|TRBJ2-2|NA
TGTGCCTGGAGTTTGATTGGCACCGGGGAGCTGTTTTTT
CAWSLIGTGELFF
>NA|TRBV4-1|TRBJ2-1|NA
TGCGCCAGCAGCCAAGACCGAGCGCCTTCCTACAATGAGCAGTTCTTC
CASSQDRAPSYNEQFF
>TRBD1|TRBV28|TRBJ1-2|few
TGTGCCAGCAGTCCTGCCGACAGGGTAGGCTACACCTTC
CASSPADRVGYTF